These 19 T cell receptor beta chains were all obtained from the same sample, sequenced in a study of blood T cell repertoires in COVID-19. Generated by immunoSEQ multiplex PCR, the TCRdb table keeps only in-frame clones and is missing some. This repertoire shows just under 150,000 clones, approximately 81% found once; its top ten account for about 2.5%. What was sequenced was peripheral blood. The source of these receptors is a human donor with acute or convalescent COVID-19. The donor label of this sample is uncertain.

V usage is TRBV3-1 (or the pseudogene TRBV3-2) and J usage is TRBJ1-1, with 9 bases aligning to TRBD1. The CDR3 runs to 14 residues. V dropped 7 bases and J dropped 4; count of bases not matched to a gene: 7. Germline assignment: CDR1 LGHDT and CDR2 YNNKEL (reference sequence). The CDR3 sequence: CASTRDREGTEAFF. CDR3 DNA sequence: TGTGCCAGCACCCGGGACAGGGAGGGCACTGAAGCTTTCTTT.

The chain links TRBV11-3 to TRBJ1-2, with D hard to call. V dropped 5 bases and J dropped 6 bases, with 10 bases sitting between them. The CDR3 sequence is 12 residues long. Germline values: CDR1 SGHNT, CDR2 YENEEA. The DNA for the CDR3 is TGTGCCAGCAGCCGAGGATCCAATGGCTACACCTTC. Translation gives CASSRGSNGYTF.

The chain joins TRBV18 to TRBJ2-7; 9 bases fit TRBD2. The germline gives CDR1 KGHSH, CDR2 LQKENI. CDR3 length equals 15 residues. Trimming at V came to 1 base and at J to 2 bases, leaving 3 bases not matched to a gene. The chain's CDR3 is CASSPQTSGTYEQYF. CDR3 DNA sequence: TGTGCCAGCTCACCACAGACTAGCGGTACCTACGAGCAGTACTTC.

In its sample, this clone was seen a few times. This rearrangement joins TRBV5-6 to TRBJ1-1; TRBD1 matches 7 bases. With 2 bases clipped from V and 1 base from J, the junction kept 2 bases outside the gene matches. The CDR3 extends over 14 amino acids. Germline-derived CDR1 and CDR2 are SGHDT and YYEEEE. The DNA for the CDR3 is TGTGCCAGCAGCTTAGGGACAGCGAACACTGAAGCTTTCTTT. This encodes CASSLGTANTEAFF.

V is TRBV24-1 and J is TRBJ2-1, with TRBD1 as a possible D gene (6 bases). Germline V CDR1 and CDR2: KGHDR, SFDVKD. V was trimmed by 0 bases and J by 5 bases, leaving 13 bases between them. The CDR3 is made up of 16 amino acids. For the CDR3, the DNA is TGTGCCACCAGTGATTTGCGGACAGTGTTGCACAATGAGCAGTTCTTC. Translation: CATSDLRTVLHNEQFF.

The sample holds one count of this clone. CDR3 sequence reads: CASSYRGGNSPLHF. Written as DNA, the CDR3 is TGTGCCAGCAGTTACAGGGGGGGGAATTCACCCCTCCACTTT. The V gene is TRBV28, the J gene TRBJ1-6; TRBD1 matches at 8 bases. With V trimmed by 4 bases and J by 7 bases, 3 bases remained unmatched. This CDR3 contains 14 residues. Germline V gives CDR1 MDHEN, CDR2 SYDVKM.

J is TRBJ2-3 and V is TRBV7-8; D unresolved. The CDR3 spans 15 residues. V was cut by 0 bases and J by 4 bases, with 11 bases left in between. Looked up from germline, CDR1 is SGHVS and CDR2 is FQNEAQ. CDR3 coding DNA: TGTGCCAGCAGCTTAGCCCGCGAACTATCAGATACGCAGTATTTT. It yields the protein CASSLARELSDTQYF.

This clone was seen only once. The J gene is TRBJ1-2, the V gene TRBV5-1; TRBD1 matches 7 bases. J was trimmed by 8 bases and V by 4 bases; bases with no gene match: 20. The CDR3 contains 17 residues. Germline CDR1 is SGHRS and CDR2 is YFSETQ. Here the CDR3 reads CASSLRQGLLPEEGYTF. CDR3 bases: TGCGCCAGCAGCCTACGACAGGGCCTCCTCCCTGAGGAGGGCTACACCTTC.

The rearrangement uses TRBV9 and TRBJ2-5, with TRBD2 matching over 11 bases. V was clipped by 5 bases and J by 3 bases; unmatched bases: 6. There are 15 residues in the CDR3. Germline CDR1 and CDR2: SGDLS and YYNGEE. The CDR3 DNA follows: TGTGCCAGCAGTTCAGGGACTAGCGGCAAAGAGACCCAGTACTTC. It codes for CASSSGTSGKETQYF.

The gene calls are TRBV20-1 and TRBJ2-2; 12 nucleotides line up with TRBD2. The CDR3 length is 17 residues. Per germline, CDR1 DFQATT and CDR2 SNEGSKA (reference sequence). J was trimmed by 6 bases and V by 3 bases; bases with no gene match: 11. The CDR3 DNA sequence: TGCAGTGCTAGTCCTCTAGCGGGGGGGCCGCGGGCCGGGGAGCTGTTTTTT. It encodes CSASPLAGGPRAGELFF.

The gene calls are TRBV24-1 and TRBJ2-5; 14 nucleotides agree with TRBD2. The CDR3 is 17 amino acids. With V trimmed by 4 bases and J by 5 bases, 8 bases remained unmatched. Germline loops: CDR1 KGHDR, CDR2 SFDVKD. CDR3 sequence reads: CATSETSGRAFGETQYF. CDR3 nucleotides: TGTGCCACCAGTGAGACTAGCGGGAGGGCCTTCGGGGAGACCCAGTACTTC.

The chain couples TRBV5-6 to TRBJ1-3, with 9 positions matching TRBD1. Germline V gene data show CDR1 as SGHDT and CDR2 as YYEEEE. This CDR3 is built from 15 residues. V shed 3 bases and J 6 bases; nucleotides not matched to a gene: 7. CDR3 coding DNA: TGTGCCAGCAGCTGGAACAGGGGGCGTGAAAACACCATATATTTT. Residues: CASSWNRGRENTIYF.

This chain joins TRBV7-9 and TRBJ1-1; D possibly corresponds to TRBD1 (6 bases). The CDR3 contains 15 residues. Germline loops: CDR1 SEHNR, CDR2 FQNEAQ (reference sequence). Trimming left V 4 bases short and J 6 bases short, with 18 bases between. The CDR3 nucleotides read TGTGCCAGCAGCTCCCGGACAGTTTCGGTTGCTGAAGCTTTCTTT. As protein: CASSSRTVSVAEAFF.

The rearrangement uses TRBV9 and TRBJ2-5; 8 bases match TRBD2. Germline CDR1 SGDLS, CDR2 YYNGEE. The ends lost 8 bases at V and 5 bases at J; junction bases unmatched: 5. This CDR3 is built from 12 residues. Written as DNA, the CDR3 is TGTGCCAGATCGGGGGGGGCGGAGACCCAGTACTTC. Translation gives CARSGGAETQYF. The complete variable domain, with remaining parts taken from reference TRBV9 and TRBJ2-5, reads DSGVTQTPKHLITATGQRVTLRCSPRSGDLSVYWYQQSLDQGLQFLIQYYNGEERAKGNILERFSAQQFPDLHSELNLSSLELGDSALYFCARSGGAETQYFGPGTRLLVL.

The CDR3 region is CASTRGGTQGYTF. In DNA form, the CDR3 reads TGTGCCAGCACCCGGGGAGGTACGCAGGGCTACACCTTC. The chain joins TRBV6-5 to TRBJ1-2; D gene ambiguous. The CDR3 has 13 amino acids. Trimming took 7 bases from V and 8 from J, leaving 17 bases between them. Germline V gene sequence: CDR1 MNHEY, CDR2 SVGAGI.

The V call is TRBV5-4, the J call TRBJ1-6; 8 positions agree with TRBD1. The CDR3 loop spans 18 amino acids. J was trimmed by 0 bases and V by 5 bases; bases with no gene match: 10. Germline-derived CDR1 and CDR2 are SGHNT and YYREEE (reference sequence). CDR3 coding DNA: TGTGCCAGCAGAGCGTCGGACAGGGACAGCTCCTATAATTCACCCCTCCACTTT. Protein: CASRASDRDSSYNSPLHF. The whole variable domain, filled in from reference TRBV5-4 and TRBJ1-6, reads ETGVTQSPTHLIKTRGQQVTLRCSSQSGHNTVSWYQQALGQGPQFIFQYYREEENGRGNFPPRFSGLQFPNYSSELNVNALELDDSALYLCASRASDRDSSYNSPLHFGNGTRLTVT.

V gene TRBV6-5 combines with J gene TRBJ1-1; D is ambiguous. The CDR3 is 13 amino acids. V was cut by 6 bases and J by 1 base, with 9 bases left in between. Germline CDR1 and CDR2: MNHEY and SVGAGI. CDR3 bases: TGTGCCAGCAGCTGGGGAGAGAACACTGAAGCTTTCTTT. Translating it yields CASSWGENTEAFF.

The rearrangement links TRBV5-6 to TRBJ1-2; the D gene is possibly TRBD1 (6 bases). The V and J ends lost 7 bases and 2 bases respectively, with 15 bases between them. The CDR3 is 14 amino acids. Germline CDR1 reads SGHDT; CDR2 reads YYEEEE. The CDR3 is CASELRGGNYGYTF. The CDR3 coding sequence is TGTGCCAGCGAATTAAGGGGGGGCAACTATGGCTACACCTTC.

The rearrangement links TRBV30 to TRBJ1-5; D gene unclear. This CDR3 is 15 amino acids long. V was shortened by 2 bases and J by 0 bases, with 11 bases between the two germline ends. Germline V gene data show CDR1 as GTSNPN and CDR2 as SVGIG (reference sequence). This CDR3 reads CAWSSGLDSNQPQHF. The CDR3 DNA reads TGTGCCTGGAGTTCTGGACTGGATAGCAATCAGCCCCAGCATTTT.